Listed below are T cell receptor beta chains from one sample, sequenced in a study of OX40 agonist ivuxolimab in advanced cancers. Data came from immunoSEQ multiplex PCR; TCRdb stores just in-frame clones and leaves some out. The sample records roughly 48,000 clones, about 85% being singletons. Sequencing was performed on CD4+ or CD8+ T cells sorted from blood, taken in a trial of the OX40 agonist ivuxolimab. The receptors shown here come from an adult with an advanced solid tumor such as melanoma, head and neck, liver or kidney cancer. Each CDR3 is given with its conserved first and last residue. D genes are given only for firm matches. Clone sizes are given selectively: once, few, many, or a class where the clone is expanded.

V gene	D gene	clone size	J gene	CDR3 DNA	CDR3 protein
TRBV11-2	.	.	TRBJ2-7	TGTGCCAGCAGCTTAGAGGCTGGAGCCTACGAGCAGTACTTC	CASSLEAGAYEQYF
TRBV6-6	.	once	TRBJ1-5	TGTGCCAGCAACCCTCATTATAATCAGCCCCAGCATTTT	CASNPHYNQPQHF
TRBV18	TRBD1	.	TRBJ2-7	TGTGCCAGCTCACCGACGACAGGGCCCTACGAGCAGTACTTC	CASSPTTGPYEQYF
TRBV2	TRBD2	.	TRBJ2-2	TGTGCCAGCAGCGAGACTAGCGTGAACACCGGGGAGCTGTTTTTT	CASSETSVNTGELFF
TRBV5-5	.	.	TRBJ2-3	TGTGCCAGCAGCTTCCGGGACGCAGATACGCAGTATTTT	CASSFRDADTQYF
TRBV30	.	.	TRBJ1-5	TGTGCCTGGAGTGCCGGAATCGCGGGCAATCAGCCCCAGCATTTT	CAWSAGIAGNQPQHF
TRBV7-8	.	.	TRBJ1-1	TGTGCCAGCAGCTTAGTAGGCCGGGAGAACACTGAAGCTTTCTTT	CASSLVGRENTEAFF
TRBV6-6	TRBD1	.	TRBJ1-1	TGTGCCAGCAGTTCGGACAGGGGGCGGAGCACTGAAGCTTTCTTT	CASSSDRGRSTEAFF
TRBV30	.	.	TRBJ2-3	TGTGCCTGGAGTGAAGTCACAGATACGCAGTATTTT	CAWSEVTDTQYF
TRBV30	TRBD2	once	TRBJ2-3	TGTGCCTGGAGTGGCACAGGGACTAGCGGGAGCACAGATACGCAGTATTTT	CAWSGTGTSGSTDTQYF
TRBV6-1	.	.	TRBJ2-7	TGTGCCAGCACCCCGGGCCGGACAGTTGTTTTC	CASTPGRTVVF
TRBV6-1	.	.	TRBJ1-5	TGTGCCAGCAGTGAAGTCCCTAATCAGCCCCAGCATTTT	CASSEVPNQPQHF
TRBV4-2	TRBD2	.	TRBJ2-3	TGTGCCAGCAGTCGGGAGGGCCCTAGCACAGATACGCAGTATTTT	CASSREGPSTDTQYF
TRBV5-4	TRBD2	.	TRBJ2-7	TGTGCCAGCAGCTTGGGACTAGCGGGAGGGCCCACCTCCTACGAGCAGTACTTC	CASSLGLAGGPTSYEQYF
TRBV28	TRBD2	once	TRBJ2-3	TGTGCCAGCAGCTTGTCTCCGGGACTAGGGGCCCTCACAGATACGCAGTATTTT	CASSLSPGLGALTDTQYF
TRBV6-5	.	.	TRBJ2-7	TGTGCCAGCAGTTACTCGATTCCAGGGGGGCGAAACGAGCAGTACTTC	CASSYSIPGGRNEQYF
TRBV5-1	TRBD2	.	TRBJ2-7	TGCGCCAGCAGTTCTCTGGGACTAGCGGGTCCCCAACTTCCCTACGAGCAGTACTTC	CASSSLGLAGPQLPYEQYF
TRBV21-1	.	.	TRBJ1-2	TGTGCCAGCAGCAAAGGGGAGGTCGGAGAGAGCTATGGCTACACCTTC	CASSKGEVGESYGYTF
TRBV29-1	TRBD1	.	TRBJ2-1	TGCAGCGGCCGGACAGGTTATTCTGAGCAGTTCTTC	CSGRTGYSEQFF
TRBV19	TRBD1	.	TRBJ2-6	TGTGCCAGTAGTATGAATCCCGGACAGGGGGCGTTTTCTGGGGCCAACGTCCTGACTTTC	CASSMNPGQGAFSGANVLTF
TRBV10-1	.	.	TRBJ2-3	TGCGCCAGTTCACGCGGTAGCACAGATACGCAGTATTTT	CASSRGSTDTQYF
TRBV30	.	.	TRBJ1-4	TGTGCCTGGAACTCCCCTCCTGATGAAAAACTGTTTTTT	CAWNSPPDEKLFF
TRBV7-9	.	once	TRBJ2-7	TGTGCCAGCAGACCCGCCGGGGACGAGCAGTACTTC	CASRPAGDEQYF
TRBV18	.	.	TRBJ1-4	TGTGCCAGCTCATCTAACAGCGAGGAAAAACTGTTTTTT	CASSSNSEEKLFF
TRBV7-9	.	.	TRBJ1-3	TGTGCCAGCAGCTCGAGAGCCCGAGTAGGGCGGTCTGGAAACACCATATATTTT	CASSSRARVGRSGNTIYF
TRBV11-3	TRBD2	.	TRBJ2-5	TGTGCCACCGAGCGATGGGGGGGACGGGAGACCCAGTACTTC	CATERWGGRETQYF
TRBV4-1	.	.	TRBJ2-1	TGCGCCAGCAGCCTGAGAGGGAGCAGCCCCGGAAGCTCCTACAATGAGCAGTTCTTC	CASSLRGSSPGSSYNEQFF
TRBV19	TRBD2	.	TRBJ2-3	TGTGCCAGTAGTCGGCTAGCGGGAGGGGGTACAGATACGCAGTATTTT	CASSRLAGGGTDTQYF
TRBV4-1	.	few	TRBJ1-5	TGCGCCAGCAGCCATGACAATAATCAGCCCCAGCATTTT	CASSHDNNQPQHF
TRBV7-9	.	.	TRBJ2-1	TGTGCCAGCAGCTTAAAGGGTAGACCCGAGCAGTTCTTC	CASSLKGRPEQFF
TRBV30	TRBD2	.	TRBJ2-1	TGTGCCTGGACCTTCAAAGCGGGAGGGGGTTCCTACAATGAGCAGTTCTTC	CAWTFKAGGGSYNEQFF
TRBV2	.	.	TRBJ2-1	TGTGCCAGCAGTGAAAACAGCTACAATGAGCAGTTCTTC	CASSENSYNEQFF
TRBV10-3	TRBD2	.	TRBJ2-7	TGTGCCATCAGTGACATCGGGACTGATCTCGGGGGGGAGCAGTACTTC	CAISDIGTDLGGEQYF
TRBV9	TRBD1	.	TRBJ2-5	TGTGCCAGCAGCACTCGACAGGGGGCAGAGACCCAGTACTTC	CASSTRQGAETQYF
TRBV11-3	TRBD1	.	TRBJ1-3	TGTGCCAGCAGCGAGGGACAGGACTCTGGAAACACCATATATTTT	CASSEGQDSGNTIYF